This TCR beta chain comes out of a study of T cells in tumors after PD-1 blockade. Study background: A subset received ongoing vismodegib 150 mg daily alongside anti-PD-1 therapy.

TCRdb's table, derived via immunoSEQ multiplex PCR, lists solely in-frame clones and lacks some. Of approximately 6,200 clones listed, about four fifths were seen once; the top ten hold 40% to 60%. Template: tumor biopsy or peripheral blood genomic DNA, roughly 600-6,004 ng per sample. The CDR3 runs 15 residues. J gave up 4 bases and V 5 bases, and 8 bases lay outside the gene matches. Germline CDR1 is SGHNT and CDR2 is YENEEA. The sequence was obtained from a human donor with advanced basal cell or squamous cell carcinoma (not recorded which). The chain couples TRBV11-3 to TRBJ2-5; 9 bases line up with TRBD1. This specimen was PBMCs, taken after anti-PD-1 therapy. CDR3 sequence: CASSPRTGEAETQYF. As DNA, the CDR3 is TGTGCCAGCAGCCCCCGGACAGGGGAGGCAGAGACCCAGTACTTC.